This T cell receptor (beta chain) was observed in a study of blood T cell repertoires in COVID-19. Trimming took off 2 bases at V and 0 bases at J, with 5 bases between the two ends. Germline loops: CDR1 MNHNS, CDR2 SASEGT. This CDR3 comprises 14 residues. Data came from immunoSEQ multiplex PCR; TCRdb stores just in-frame clones and leaves some out. This table has hundreds of thousands of clones, around 82% appearing once. Participant reports of clinical history set cohort assignment. The sequence was obtained from a man in his thirties or forties with acute COVID-19. The chain links TRBV6-1 to TRBJ1-5; unclear D gene. The sequencing sample was made of PBMCs or T cells enriched from blood (not recorded which). CDR3 amino acids: CASSETYSNQPQHF. The DNA for the CDR3 is TGTGCCAGCAGTGAAACCTATAGCAATCAGCCCCAGCATTTT.